These 30 T cell receptor beta chains share one sample of origin, sequenced in a study of shared clonotypes between healthy human individuals. TCRdb's copy holds only in-frame clones and misses some; the assay was immunoSEQ multiplex PCR. The sample carries about 2.1 million clones, 90% to 95% recorded once. Only CD45RO-negative cells positively selected for CCR7 counted as naive CD8 cells, so terminally differentiated effector memory CD45RA+ cells were excluded. The sample taken for sequencing was naive CD8+ T cells from PBMCs. Receptor source: a man aged 18-30 years in good health. Some clones in this sample may be carry-over from other donors' samples.

The V and J genes are TRBV5-8 and TRBJ1-1; D is unclear. With 0 bases removed from V and 0 bases from J, the gap between germline ends came to 9 bases. The CDR3 has 15 residues. Per germline, CDR1 SGHTS and CDR2 YDEGEE. The chain's CDR3 is CASSLVGGLNTEAFF. CDR3 nucleotide sequence: TGTGCCAGCAGCTTGGTCGGCGGCTTGAACACTGAAGCTTTCTTT. The full variable domain, rest sourced from reference TRBV5-8 and TRBJ1-1, is EAGVTQSPTHLIKTRGQQATLRCSPISGHTSVYWYQQALGLGLQFLLWYDEGEERNRGNFPPRFSGRQFPNYSSELNVNALELEDSALYLCASSLVGGLNTEAFFGQGTRLTVV.

The count of this clone is one. The rearrangement joins TRBV9 to TRBJ2-5, with no clear D. This CDR3 is 13 amino acids long. CDR1 and CDR2 (germline): SGDLS, YYNGEE. V lost 2 bases, J lost 5 bases, and 10 bases lay in between. The CDR3 sequence: CASSVGLVETQYF. The DNA of the CDR3 is TGTGCCAGCAGCGTGGGTCTAGTGGAGACCCAGTACTTC. Combining the CDR3 with reference TRBV9 and TRBJ2-5 gives the whole variable domain DSGVTQTPKHLITATGQRVTLRCSPRSGDLSVYWYQQSLDQGLQFLIQYYNGEERAKGNILERFSAQQFPDLHSELNLSSLELGDSALYFCASSVGLVETQYFGPGTRLLVL.

This sequence joins TRBV19 and TRBJ2-1; D gene ambiguous. Germline V gene lookup returns CDR1 LNHDA and CDR2 SQIVND (reference sequence). V lost 3 bases and J 8 bases, leaving 11 bases between the germline ends. This CDR3 region has 13 residues. The CDR3 here is CASSIQRIDEQFF. In DNA, the CDR3 is TGTGCCAGTAGTATTCAGCGTATCGATGAGCAGTTCTTC.

The CDR3 is CSVDEAGGILGEQFF. The CDR3 region has the DNA TGCAGCGTTGATGAGGCGGGAGGAATCTTGGGTGAGCAGTTCTTC. The chain is built from TRBV29-1 and TRBJ2-1, with 8 bases aligning to TRBD2. The CDR3 totals 15 residues. Trimming at V came to 3 bases and at J to 9 bases, leaving 13 bases not matched to a gene. From germline, CDR1 is SQVTM and CDR2 ANQGSEA.

The rearrangement uses TRBV19 and TRBJ1-2, with 10 positions matching TRBD1. Germline assignment: CDR1 LNHDA and CDR2 SQIVND (reference sequence). V was clipped by 5 bases and J by 4 bases; unmatched bases: 7. This CDR3 has 15 residues. The DNA of the CDR3 is TGTGCCAGTAGTTGGGGGACAGGGGCCGGCTATGGCTACACCTTC. This sequence encodes CASSWGTGAGYGYTF.

V usage is TRBV7-9 and J usage is TRBJ1-3; D is unresolved. The CDR3 runs to 15 residues. Between the trimmed V and J ends, which lost 2 bases and 0 bases, there was a span of 8 bases. Per the germline V gene, CDR1 is SEHNR and CDR2 is FQNEAQ (reference sequence). The CDR3 bases are TGTGCCAGCAGCTTATCTCGCAGCTCTGGAAACACCATATATTTT. It is translated as CASSLSRSSGNTIYF.

The J gene is TRBJ1-3, the V gene TRBV4-3; perhaps TRBD1 as D (5 bases). Germline V gene data show CDR1 as LGHNA and CDR2 as YSLEER. This CDR3 is built from 15 residues. Trimming took 3 bases from V and 0 from J, leaving 9 bases between them. Here the CDR3 reads CASSHDRSSGNTIYF. CDR3 coding DNA: TGCGCCAGCAGCCACGACAGAAGCTCTGGAAACACCATATATTTT.

The J gene is TRBJ2-3, the V gene TRBV9, with 12 bases aligning to TRBD2. The CDR3 sequence is 18 residues long. With 0 bases clipped from V and 2 bases from J, the junction kept 7 bases outside the gene matches. The germline CDR1 and CDR2 sequences are SGDLS and YYNGEE. The CDR3 coding sequence is TGTGCCAGCAGCGTAGAGTCGACTAGCGGGAGTCTCACAGATACGCAGTATTTT. Protein: CASSVESTSGSLTDTQYF.

The count of this clone is one. This rearrangement joins TRBV9 to TRBJ2-1; TRBD2 aligns across 8 bases. CDR1 is SGDLS and CDR2 is YYNGEE in the germline V gene. There are 15 residues in the CDR3. Germline trimming cut 0 bases from V and 8 bases from J; bases unmatched to any gene: 7. The CDR3 region is CASSVAGGRSDEQFF. The CDR3 region has the DNA TGTGCCAGCAGCGTAGCTGGCGGGAGGTCCGATGAGCAGTTCTTC.

The V gene is TRBV30, the J gene TRBJ2-7; weak D call: TRBD1 (6 bases). This CDR3 spans 15 amino acids. The V end lost 0 bases, the J end lost 4 bases, and 16 bases lay between the germline ends. Germline assignment: CDR1 GTSNPN and CDR2 SVGIG (reference sequence). The CDR3 bases are TGTGCCTGGAGTGTAGGAATAGGGGGAAGGTACGAGCAGTACTTC. Its protein product is CAWSVGIGGRYEQYF. The entire variable domain, with the rest obtained from reference TRBV30 and TRBJ2-7, is as follows: SQTIHQWPATLVQPVGSPLSLECTVEGTSNPNLYWYRQAAGRGLQLLFYSVGIGQISSEVPQNLSASRPQDRQFILSSKKLLLSDSGFYLCAWSVGIGGRYEQYFGPGTRLTVT.

This chain connects TRBV28 to TRBJ1-5, with D uncertain. V shed 6 bases and J shed 7 bases, with 19 bases lying between them. This CDR3 contains 15 residues. CDR1 is MDHEN and CDR2 is SYDVKM in the germline V gene. CDR3 DNA sequence: TGTGCCAGCAGCTCCGACGGCCTAACGGGACAGCCCCAGCATTTT. It codes for CASSSDGLTGQPQHF.

The chain carries TRBV15 and TRBJ2-1, with D possibly being TRBD1 (6 bases). The V end lost 0 bases, the J end lost 2 bases, and 11 bases lay between the germline ends. The germline gives CDR1 LNHNV, CDR2 YYDKDF (reference sequence). CDR3 size: 16 residues. CDR3 region: CATSRDLEGAYNEQFF. The CDR3 DNA reads TGTGCCACCAGCAGAGACCTTGAGGGGGCCTACAATGAGCAGTTCTTC. Looking up the rest from reference TRBV15 and TRBJ2-1 gives the full variable domain: DAMVIQNPRYQVTQFGKPVTLSCSQTLNHNVMYWYQQKSSQAPKLLFHYYDKDFNNEADTPDNFQSRRPNTSFCFLDIRSPGLGDTAMYLCATSRDLEGAYNEQFFGPGTRLTVL.

As for this clone: This sample also contains other DNA sequences that code for the same CDR3. CDR3 sequence: CASSLVVWETQYF. The CDR3 DNA sequence: TGTGCCAGCAGCTTAGTTGTGTGGGAGACCCAGTACTTC. The chain carries TRBV11-3 and TRBJ2-5; no clear D gene. Trimming left V 1 base short and J 5 bases short, with 8 bases between. Germline values: CDR1 SGHNT, CDR2 YENEEA. The CDR3 is 13 amino acids. The variable domain in full, with the rest retrieved from reference TRBV11-3 and TRBJ2-5, is EAGVVQSPRYKIIEKKQPVAFWCNPISGHNTLYWYLQNLGQGPELLIRYENEEAVDDSQLPKDRFSAERLKGVDSTLKIQPAELGDSAVYLCASSLVVWETQYFGPGTRLLVL.

This chain connects TRBV7-8 to TRBJ2-2; 11 nucleotides line up with TRBD2. The CDR3 covers 16 residues. The germline gives CDR1 SGHVS, CDR2 FQNEAQ. With V trimmed by 2 bases and J by 7 bases, 6 bases remained unmatched. CDR3 amino acids: CASSLLAGGLGGELFF. Written as DNA, the CDR3 is TGTGCCAGCAGCTTATTAGCGGGAGGGCTTGGCGGGGAGCTGTTTTTT.

The chain combines TRBV27 with TRBJ2-1, with 7 bases matching TRBD2. Per germline, CDR1 MNHEY and CDR2 SMNVEV (reference sequence). The length of the CDR3 is 17 residues. V shed 8 bases, J shed 4 bases, and the junction held 17 bases outside the gene matches. The CDR3 bases are TGTGCCAGCGGACCCCTAGCGGCCCTGGGGCCTTACAATGAGCAGTTCTTC. It translates to CASGPLAALGPYNEQFF.

The CDR3 region is CASSSNRGQGSGNTIYF. For the CDR3, the DNA is TGTGCCAGCAGTTCCAACAGGGGACAGGGCTCTGGAAACACCATATATTTT. This chain joins TRBV28 and TRBJ1-3; TRBD1 matches 9 bases. Trimming took 4 bases from V and 0 from J; bases not matched to a gene: 7. This CDR3 comprises 17 residues. Germline CDR1 is MDHEN and CDR2 is SYDVKM.

The CDR3 nucleotides read TGTGCCAGCAGGGACTCAGGACGGATTTCTAACTATGGCTACACCTTC. This sequence encodes CASRDSGRISNYGYTF. The V call is TRBV28, the J call TRBJ1-2; D is undetermined. The ends were cut back, 6 bases at V and 0 bases at J, with 17 bases in the middle. Germline V CDR1 and CDR2: MDHEN, SYDVKM. The CDR3 contains 16 residues.

On this clone itself: Other DNA sequences from this sample encode an identical CDR3 as well. The gene calls are TRBV19 and TRBJ2-1; TRBD2 aligns across 13 bases. From germline, CDR1 is LNHDA and CDR2 SQIVND (reference sequence). The CDR3 consists of 13 residues. V lost 9 bases to trimming and J lost 8 bases; unmatched junction nucleotides: 4. CDR3 region: CASRTSGSYEQFF. Written as DNA, the CDR3 is TGTGCCAGCCGGACTAGCGGGAGCTATGAGCAGTTCTTC.

The table lists this clone with a count of one. V and J are TRBV11-2 and TRBJ1-1; D call uncertain. The CDR3 is made up of 15 amino acids. Trimming left V 5 bases short and J 1 base short, with 14 bases between. CDR1 and CDR2 (germline): SGHAT, FQNNGV. The CDR3 loop reads CASSIYQTGNTEAFF. The CDR3 bases are TGTGCCAGCAGCATATACCAGACGGGGAACACTGAAGCTTTCTTT.

Of note for this clone: The same CDR3 is also encoded by other DNA sequences in this sample. J is TRBJ2-7 and V is TRBV18; 7 nucleotides agree with TRBD1. The V segment lost 2 bases and the J segment 2 bases; nucleotides outside the gene matches: 3. This CDR3 is built from 14 residues. CDR1 and CDR2 (germline): KGHSH, LQKENI. CDR3 amino acids: CASSPAGTAYEQYF. DNA for the CDR3: TGTGCCAGCTCACCAGCCGGGACAGCCTACGAGCAGTACTTC.

The chain carries TRBV27 and TRBJ2-7; TRBD1 matches at 7 bases. CDR3 length equals 15 residues. Germline-derived CDR1 and CDR2 are MNHEY and SMNVEV (reference sequence). V lost 2 bases and J lost 6; bases outside the gene matches: 10. The chain's CDR3 is CASSLGPPGGGEQYF. The CDR3 nucleotides are TGTGCCAGCAGTTTAGGTCCCCCAGGGGGTGGCGAGCAGTACTTC.

J is TRBJ2-2 and V is TRBV18; no clear D gene. The V end lost 2 bases, the J end lost 1 base, and 2 bases lay between the germline ends. Germline CDR1 KGHSH, CDR2 LQKENI. The CDR3 spans 13 residues. CDR3 protein: CASSPVNTGELFF. The CDR3, as DNA: TGTGCCAGCTCACCAGTGAACACCGGGGAGCTGTTTTTT.

The chain combines TRBV15 with TRBJ1-5; D unresolved. The CDR3 sequence is 15 residues long. The V end lost 5 bases, the J end lost 3 bases, and 14 bases lay between the germline ends. Germline-derived CDR1 and CDR2 are LNHNV and YYDKDF (reference sequence). The CDR3 DNA sequence: TGTGCCACCAGCGAGATTGGAGACTACAATCAGCCCCAGCATTTT. This translates into CATSEIGDYNQPQHF.

The J gene is TRBJ2-1, the V gene TRBV5-6; D call uncertain. Trimming took 4 bases from V and 7 from J, leaving 12 bases between them. The germline V gene has CDR1 SGHDT and CDR2 YYEEEE. This CDR3 spans 13 amino acids. CDR3 amino acids: CASSPPVENEQFF. CDR3 nucleotides: TGTGCCAGCAGCCCCCCGGTGGAAAATGAGCAGTTCTTC.

The V call is TRBV29-1, the J call TRBJ1-1; D is undetermined. Germline V gene data show CDR1 as SQVTM and CDR2 as ANQGSEA. This CDR3 comprises 14 residues. The V and J ends lost 7 bases and 2 bases respectively, with 17 bases between them. The CDR3 loop is CSDHSPGLNTEAFF. For the CDR3, the DNA is TGCAGCGATCACTCCCCCGGGCTCAACACTGAAGCTTTCTTT.

In this sample, this clone turned up once. The chain recombines TRBV7-9 with TRBJ2-3; a possible D gene is TRBD2 (5 bases). Per the germline V gene, CDR1 is SEHNR and CDR2 is FQNEAQ (reference sequence). Trimming cost V 0 bases and J 5 bases, with 12 bases left between them. This CDR3 has 15 amino acids. CDR3 nucleotide sequence: TGTGCCAGCAGCTTAGCGGCGGGCCTTGTAGATACGCAGTATTTT. Amino acids: CASSLAAGLVDTQYF.

This chain links TRBV14 with TRBJ1-1; D is undetermined. The germline gives CDR1 SGHDN, CDR2 FVKESK. The CDR3 extends over 13 amino acids. Trimming stripped 4 bases from V and 9 bases from J, with 15 bases between. In nucleotides, the CDR3 is TGTGCCAGCAGCCTAGTGGGTTTCACACAAGCTTTCTTT. Amino acid sequence: CASSLVGFTQAFF.

V and J are TRBV27 and TRBJ2-7; no reliable D call. Germline-derived CDR1 and CDR2 are MNHEY and SMNVEV (reference sequence). V gave up 6 bases and J gave up 3 bases, with 12 bases separating them. The CDR3 consists of 13 residues. CDR3 sequence reads: CASRGAGHYEQYF. In DNA form, the CDR3 reads TGTGCCAGCAGGGGCGCTGGCCACTACGAGCAGTACTTC.

J is TRBJ2-6 and V is TRBV7-2; weak D call: TRBD2 (6 bases). There are 16 residues in the CDR3. Trimming shortened V by 5 bases and J by 0 bases, and 11 bases separated the two germline ends. Looked up from germline, CDR1 is SGHTA and CDR2 is FQGNSA. In DNA, the CDR3 is TGTGCCAGCAGCCCCCGGGGGTTCTCTGGGGCCAACGTCCTGACTTTC. It encodes CASSPRGFSGANVLTF.

This rearrangement joins TRBV5-3 to TRBJ2-3; 10 nucleotides match TRBD2. TRBV5-3 is classed as an ORF, of uncertain function. CDR3 size: 15 residues. After removal of 9 bases from V and 2 bases from J, the junction contained 9 bases not matched to a gene. CDR3 residues: CATCPGLAITDTQYF. For the CDR3, the DNA is TGTGCCACATGCCCGGGACTAGCGATCACAGATACGCAGTATTTT.